The 2 T cell receptor beta chains below were found in one sample sequenced in a study of T cells after yellow fever vaccination. Each CDR3 protein gets one entry after TCRdb re-called the 5' RACE reads with MiXCR. The sample holds a few hundred thousand distinct CDR3 sequences; around a sixth are singletons and the top ten take approximately 15%. Specimen: PBMCs, collected 4 to 6 days after the first yellow fever vaccination. Source of these receptors: a young man who received the YFV17D yellow fever vaccine.

This chain connects TRBV5-1 to TRBJ1-2, with TRBD1 matching 8 bases. This CDR3 comprises 15 residues. The V segment lost 0 bases and the J segment 3 bases; nucleotides outside the gene matches: 4. Germline V CDR1 and CDR2: SGHRS, YFSETQ. CDR3 sequence: CASSLEGQGDYGYTF. As DNA, the CDR3 is TGCGCCAGCAGCTTGGAAGGACAGGGAGACTATGGCTACACCTTC.

The chain recombines TRBV6-2 or TRBV6-3 with TRBJ1-2; TRBD1 aligns across 7 bases. The germline gives CDR1 MNHEY, CDR2 SVGEGT. With 6 bases clipped from V and 5 bases from J, the junction kept 12 bases outside the gene matches. The CDR3 extends over 15 amino acids. In DNA, the CDR3 is TGTGCCAGCAGCCCTGCGCGAGGGGGCCGGTATGGCTACACCTTC. Translated: CASSPARGGRYGYTF.